Described below is a single TCR beta chain sequence and its context. This sample was taken from a study of blood T cell repertoires in COVID-19. Background on the study: Collection of acute and convalescent COVID-19 samples took place in the United States, Italy and Spain. T cells, B-cell-depleted T cells, or PBMCs provided the cDNA or gDNA that served as material.

As handled by the study authors: Nucleated cell number was recorded as an estimate derived from reference gene primer amplification. Sequencing used immunoSEQ multiplex PCR; TCRdb keeps in-frame clones, though not all of them. D and trimming were read from the DNA, whereas the V and J calls and clone size are those reported in that table. The data contain about 110,000 clones, more than 80% of them singletons. The receptor's source is a woman aged 50 to 60 with acute or convalescent COVID-19. Sequencing was done on a sample of peripheral blood.

DNA for the CDR3: TGTGCCATCAGTGCCCGAGGTACTAGCGGCAATGAGCAGTTCTTC. Its translation is CAISARGTSGNEQFF. This chain links TRBV10-3 with TRBJ2-1, with 8 bases identical to TRBD2. The CDR3 spans 15 residues. From germline, CDR1 is ENHRY and CDR2 SYGVKD. The V and J ends lost 4 bases and 6 bases, in that order; junction bases with no gene match: 8.